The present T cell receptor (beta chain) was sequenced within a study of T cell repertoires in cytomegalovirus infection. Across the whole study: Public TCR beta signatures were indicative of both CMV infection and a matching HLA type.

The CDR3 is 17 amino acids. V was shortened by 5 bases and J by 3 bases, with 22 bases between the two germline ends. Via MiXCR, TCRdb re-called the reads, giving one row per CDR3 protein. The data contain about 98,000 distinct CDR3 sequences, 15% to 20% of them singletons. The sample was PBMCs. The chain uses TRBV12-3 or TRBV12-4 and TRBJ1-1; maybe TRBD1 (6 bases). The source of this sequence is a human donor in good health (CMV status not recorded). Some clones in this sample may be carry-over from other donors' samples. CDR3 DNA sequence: TGTGCCAGCAGTCCAATAATGGGGGCTGGGAGGCACACTGAAGCTTTCTTT. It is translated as CASSPIMGAGRHTEAFF.